Given below is one TCR beta chain in context. Its antigen is as yet unknown. The data are from a study of T cell responses to AZD1222 COVID-19 vaccine. Findings of the study overall: At baseline, seropositivity was found in only a handful of AZD1222 recipients.

The V end lost 8 bases, the J end lost 3 bases, and 11 bases lay between the germline ends. The CDR3 extends over 13 amino acids. The germline CDR1 and CDR2 sequences are LNHDA and SQIVND (reference sequence). Sequencing used immunoSEQ multiplex PCR; TCRdb keeps in-frame clones, though not all of them. The sample carries approximately 150,000 clones, roughly nine tenths recorded once. This clonotype was obtained from an adult who received the AZD1222 COVID-19 vaccine. The genes are TRBV19 and TRBJ1-5; D ambiguous. This material consisted of peripheral blood, taken 28 days after the second AZD1222 dose. The CDR3 here is CASGGPYNQPQHF. CDR3 DNA sequence: TGTGCCAGTGGCGGCCCCTACAATCAGCCCCAGCATTTT.